The 24 T cell receptor beta chains reported below all come from one sample, sequenced in a study of blood T cell repertoires in COVID-19. Method: immunoSEQ multiplex PCR; TCRdb's copy keeps in-frame clones and lacks some. The sample has about 270,000 clones; 81% are singletons. Input material: peripheral blood. These receptors were collected from a woman aged 60-75 years with active or convalescent COVID-19.

CDR3: CSVEGPTGTVYTDTQYF. The CDR3 coding sequence is TGCAGCGTTGAAGGACCGACCGGGACAGTCTACACAGATACGCAGTATTTT. The chain joins TRBV29-1 to TRBJ2-3; 7 bases match TRBD1. The germline V gene encodes CDR1 SQVTM and CDR2 ANQGSEA. V shed 1 base, J shed 2 bases, and the junction held 12 bases outside the gene matches. The CDR3 extends over 17 amino acids.

This clone was seen a few times. In DNA, the CDR3 is TGTGCCAGCGTAGACCGGGACAGCAGGCTAAGGGCTTTCTTT. This encodes CASVDRDSRLRAFF. The rearrangement joins TRBV6-5 to TRBJ1-1; 7 bases map to TRBD1. The CDR3 runs to 14 residues. CDR1 and CDR2 (germline): MNHEY, SVGAGI. V was clipped by 8 bases and J by 11 bases; unmatched bases: 17.

The CDR3 DNA reads as TGTGCCAGTAGTACGGGACTAGCGGGGTCGGCCTACGAGCAGTACTTC. It yields the protein CASSTGLAGSAYEQYF. V and J are TRBV19 and TRBJ2-7, with 13 bases lining up with TRBD2. Losses at the gene ends were 4 bases for V and 2 bases for J; bases not matched to a gene: 5. The germline V gene has CDR1 LNHDA and CDR2 SQIVND (reference sequence). CDR3 length: 16 amino acids.

The chain is built from TRBV19 and TRBJ1-1; D call uncertain. Germline CDR1 reads LNHDA; CDR2 reads SQIVND (reference sequence). The CDR3 contains 14 residues. Trimming cost V 7 bases and J 1 base, with 13 bases left between them. As DNA, the CDR3 is TGTGCCAGTACCGTCCTCCCAGGGAACACTGAAGCTTTCTTT. Protein sequence: CASTVLPGNTEAFF.

V is TRBV15 and J is TRBJ1-5; D unresolved. V lost 6 bases to trimming and J lost 0 bases, with 9 bases between them. The CDR3 has 14 residues. CDR1 and CDR2 (germline): LNHNV, YYDKDF (reference sequence). CDR3 loop: CATRVEYSNQPQHF. CDR3 sequence (DNA): TGTGCCACCAGGGTCGAGTATAGCAATCAGCCCCAGCATTTT.

The rearrangement joins TRBV19 to TRBJ1-5; D uncertain. Trimming removed 4 bases from V and 0 bases from J, with 7 bases in between. The germline V gene encodes CDR1 LNHDA and CDR2 SQIVND (reference sequence). The CDR3 extends over 14 amino acids. As DNA, the CDR3 is TGTGCCAGTAGTAATACCTATAGCAATCAGCCCCAGCATTTT. Translation gives CASSNTYSNQPQHF.

The chain links TRBV3-1 (or the pseudogene TRBV3-2) to TRBJ2-3; D ambiguous. The V end lost 7 bases, the J end lost 5 bases, and 19 bases lay between the germline ends. The CDR3 has 15 residues. CDR1 LGHDT and CDR2 YNNKEL come from the germline V gene (reference sequence). CDR3 coding DNA: TGTGCCAGCACCAAAGCCCCAGAGAGGAAAGATACGCAGTATTTT. This encodes CASTKAPERKDTQYF.

The chain employs TRBV6-2 or TRBV6-3 and TRBJ1-2, with D unclear. The germline gives CDR1 MNHEY, CDR2 SVGEGT. Trimming took off 2 bases at V and 8 bases at J, with 9 bases between the two ends. The CDR3 contains 12 residues. This chain's CDR3 is CASSYRAGGYTF. CDR3 nucleotides: TGTGCCAGCAGTTACAGGGCGGGGGGCTACACCTTC.

This clone was detected only a few times. This rearrangement joins TRBV4-1 to TRBJ1-4; tentatively, D is TRBD1 (6 bases). This CDR3 region has 15 residues. Trimming took off 3 bases at V and 3 bases at J, with 11 bases between the two ends. From germline, CDR1 is MGHRA and CDR2 YSYEKL. CDR3 loop: CASSQDHRANEKLFF. CDR3 DNA sequence: TGCGCCAGCAGCCAGGATCACAGGGCTAATGAAAAACTGTTTTTT.

This clone has just one count. The chain combines TRBV5-6 with TRBJ2-5, with TRBD2 matching 7 bases. CDR3 length: 15 residues. The trim removed 3 bases at V and 2 bases at J, leaving 7 bases unmatched. Germline V gene lookup returns CDR1 SGHDT and CDR2 YYEEEE. CDR3 residues: CASSYPSGLQETQYF. The CDR3 bases are TGTGCCAGCAGCTATCCTAGCGGACTACAAGAGACCCAGTACTTC.

This CDR3 reads CASTISAGTGWLPLHF. CDR3 DNA: TGTGCCAGCACCATCTCGGCCGGGACAGGGTGGTTGCCCCTCCACTTT. The chain recombines TRBV3-1 (or the pseudogene TRBV3-2) with TRBJ1-6; 9 bases align to TRBD1. The CDR3 covers 16 residues. The V and J ends lost 7 bases and 13 bases, in that order; junction bases with no gene match: 17. Germline CDR1 is LGHDT and CDR2 is YNNKEL (reference sequence).

The chain combines TRBV29-1 with TRBJ1-6, with D perhaps matching TRBD1 (5 bases). The germline V gene has CDR1 SQVTM and CDR2 ANQGSEA. Trimming took 3 bases from V and 9 from J, leaving 12 bases between them. The CDR3 runs 13 residues. The CDR3 bases are TGCAGCGTTGAGGGGCAGGGAGGTTCACCCCTCCACTTT. As protein: CSVEGQGGSPLHF.

V gene TRBV5-1 combines with J gene TRBJ1-3; D is undetermined. The CDR3 length is 15 residues. V dropped 4 bases and J dropped 0 bases, with 11 bases sitting between them. CDR1 SGHRS and CDR2 YFSETQ come from the germline V gene. CDR3: CASSTGPPSGNTIYF. In nucleotides, the CDR3 is TGCGCCAGCAGCACCGGTCCTCCCTCTGGAAACACCATATATTTT.

In its sample, this clone was seen a few times. V gene TRBV7-2 combines with J gene TRBJ1-6; TRBD1 might be the D (5 bases). The CDR3 consists of 17 residues. V lost 3 bases, J lost 0 bases, and 12 bases lay in between. Germline V CDR1 and CDR2: SGHTA, FQGNSA. The CDR3 region is CASSLGLISSYNSPLHF. In DNA, the CDR3 is TGTGCCAGCAGCTTGGGACTTATCAGCTCCTATAATTCACCCCTCCACTTT.

This clone was picked up a small number of times. V is TRBV19 and J is TRBJ2-1; possibly TRBD2 for D (7 bases). Germline V gene sequence: CDR1 LNHDA, CDR2 SQIVND (reference sequence). The CDR3 contains 13 residues. Trimming stripped 11 bases from V and 5 bases from J, with 16 bases between. This CDR3 is CAARGGSDNEQFF. In DNA, the CDR3 is TGTGCCGCGAGGGGGGGATCGGACAATGAGCAGTTCTTC. Using reference TRBV19 and TRBJ2-1 for the parts outside the CDR3, the full variable domain is DGGITQSPKYLFRKEGQNVTLSCEQNLNHDAMYWYRQDPGQGLRLIYYSQIVNDFQKGDIAEGYSVSREKKESFPLTVTSAQKNPTAFYLCAARGGSDNEQFFGPGTRLTVL.

J is TRBJ1-2 and V is TRBV2; no firm D call. The germline CDR1 and CDR2 sequences are SNHLY and FYNNEI. Trimming took off 2 bases at V and 9 bases at J, with 19 bases between the two ends. The CDR3 spans 15 residues. CDR3 in amino acids: CASSEPYIITGSYTF. The CDR3 DNA follows: TGTGCCAGCAGTGAACCGTATATTATTACGGGGAGCTACACCTTC.

The CDR3 nucleotides are TGTGCCAGCAGTGAAGGAGGAGTCCCTAACTATGGCTACACCTTC. Encoded protein: CASSEGGVPNYGYTF. The gene calls are TRBV6-1 and TRBJ1-2; no clear D. Trimming took off 1 base at V and 0 bases at J, with 9 bases between the two ends. CDR1 and CDR2 (germline): MNHNS, SASEGT. This CDR3 is built from 15 residues.

J is TRBJ2-3 and V is TRBV27; 8 nucleotides line up with TRBD1. Per the germline V gene, CDR1 is MNHEY and CDR2 is SMNVEV (reference sequence). V shed 6 bases, J shed 2 bases, and the junction held 7 bases outside the gene matches. CDR3 length: 15 amino acids. The CDR3 DNA reads TGTGCCAGCAGCTCCCGACAGGGGTACACAGATACGCAGTATTTT. Protein sequence: CASSSRQGYTDTQYF.

The chain joins TRBV21-1 to TRBJ1-6; the D segment call TRBD1 is taken from the table without a DNA check. TRBV21-1 is designated a pseudogene. The CDR3 consists of 17 residues. Written as DNA, the CDR3 is TGTGCCAGCAACCCATTTGGAAGGGGGCCCCCTAATTCACCCCTCCACTTT. Its protein product is CASNPFGRGPPNSPLHF.

The rearrangement joins TRBV5-1 to TRBJ1-1; D is possibly TRBD1 (5 bases). Per the germline V gene, CDR1 is SGHRS and CDR2 is YFSETQ. The length of the CDR3 is 14 residues. With 4 bases removed from V and 0 bases from J, the gap between germline ends came to 10 bases. This chain's CDR3 is CASSLWGVNTEAFF. CDR3 nucleotide sequence: TGCGCCAGCAGCCTCTGGGGGGTGAACACTGAAGCTTTCTTT.

A few counts support this clone. CDR3 region: CASSLSSYTGELFF. CDR3 nucleotide sequence: TGTGCCAGCAGTTTATCGTCTTACACCGGGGAGCTGTTTTTT. This rearrangement joins TRBV27 to TRBJ2-2; D unclear. Germline V lookup: CDR1 MNHEY, CDR2 SMNVEV (reference sequence). The CDR3 consists of 14 residues. V lost 0 bases, J lost 3 bases, and 5 bases lay in between.

The rearrangement uses TRBV7-9 and TRBJ2-7; 7 nucleotides agree with TRBD1. After removal of 5 bases from V and 0 bases from J, the junction contained 7 bases not matched to a gene. The CDR3 loop spans 15 amino acids. Germline V gene lookup returns CDR1 SEHNR and CDR2 FQNEAQ (reference sequence). The CDR3 nucleotides read TGTGCCAGCAGCGCTCGATGGGACAGCTCCTACGAGCAGTACTTC. Amino acid sequence: CASSARWDSSYEQYF.

This clone has a handful of counts. The chain employs TRBV24-1 and TRBJ1-2, with 7 bases fitting TRBD1. This CDR3 has 14 residues. Germline V gene sequence: CDR1 KGHDR, CDR2 SFDVKD. The trim removed 4 bases at V and 3 bases at J, leaving 4 bases unmatched. CDR3 sequence reads: CATSESGQDYGYTF. CDR3 bases: TGTGCCACCAGTGAATCCGGACAGGACTATGGCTACACCTTC.

The chain recombines TRBV30 with TRBJ1-2; D gene unclear. Germline CDR1 is GTSNPN and CDR2 is SVGIG (reference sequence). The V and J ends lost 0 bases and 0 bases respectively, with 5 bases between them. The CDR3 contains 13 residues. The CDR3 DNA reads as TGTGCCTGGAGTGTCAGAACTAACTATGGCTACACCTTC. It encodes CAWSVRTNYGYTF. The variable domain in full, completed from reference TRBV30 and TRBJ1-2, reads SQTIHQWPATLVQPVGSPLSLECTVEGTSNPNLYWYRQAAGRGLQLLFYSVGIGQISSEVPQNLSASRPQDRQFILSSKKLLLSDSGFYLCAWSVRTNYGYTFGSGTRLTVV.